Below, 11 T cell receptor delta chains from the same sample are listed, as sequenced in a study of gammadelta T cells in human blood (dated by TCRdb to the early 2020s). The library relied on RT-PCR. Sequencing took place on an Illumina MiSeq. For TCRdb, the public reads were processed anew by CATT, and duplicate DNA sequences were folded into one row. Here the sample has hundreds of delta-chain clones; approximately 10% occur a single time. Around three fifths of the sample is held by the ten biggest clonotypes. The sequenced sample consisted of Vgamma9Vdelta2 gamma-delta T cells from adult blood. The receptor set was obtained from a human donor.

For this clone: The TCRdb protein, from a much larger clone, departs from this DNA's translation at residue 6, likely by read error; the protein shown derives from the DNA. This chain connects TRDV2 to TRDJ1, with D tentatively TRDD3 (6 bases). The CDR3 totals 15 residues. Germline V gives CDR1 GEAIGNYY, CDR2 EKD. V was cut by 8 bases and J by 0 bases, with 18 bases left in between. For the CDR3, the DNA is TGTGCCTCTGAACCTTGGGGGCCGTACACCGATAAACTCATCTTT. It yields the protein CASEPWGPYTDKLIF.

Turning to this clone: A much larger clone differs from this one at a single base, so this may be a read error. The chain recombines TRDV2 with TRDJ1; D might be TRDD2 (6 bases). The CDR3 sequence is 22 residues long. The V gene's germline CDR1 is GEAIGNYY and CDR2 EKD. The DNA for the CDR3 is TGTGCCCGTGACCCCATCCTTCCGGCGGACATGCGGCCCTCGGAGAACACCGATAAACTCATCTTT. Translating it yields CARDPILPADMRPSENTDKLIF.

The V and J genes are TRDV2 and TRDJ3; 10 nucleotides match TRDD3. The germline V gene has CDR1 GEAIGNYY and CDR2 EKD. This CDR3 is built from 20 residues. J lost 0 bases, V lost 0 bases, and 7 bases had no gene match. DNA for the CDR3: TGTGCCTGTGACACCGTTATGGGGGATACACCCTCCTGGGACACCCGACAGATGTTTTTC. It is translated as CACDTVMGDTPSWDTRQMFF.

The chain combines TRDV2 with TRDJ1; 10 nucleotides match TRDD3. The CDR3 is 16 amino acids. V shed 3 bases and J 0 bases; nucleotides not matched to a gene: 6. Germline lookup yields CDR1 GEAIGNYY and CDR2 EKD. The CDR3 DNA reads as TGTGCCTGTGACGAACTGGGGGATCAAGACACCGATAAACTCATCTTT. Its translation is CACDELGDQDTDKLIF.

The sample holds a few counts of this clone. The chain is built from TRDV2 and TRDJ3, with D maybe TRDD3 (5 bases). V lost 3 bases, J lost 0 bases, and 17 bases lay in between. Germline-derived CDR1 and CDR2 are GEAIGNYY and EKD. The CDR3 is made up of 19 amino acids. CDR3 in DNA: TGTGCCTGTGACTCAGTTTCTGGGCAAAGCTCCTGGGACACCCGACAGATGTTTTTC. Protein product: CACDSVSGQSSWDTRQMFF.

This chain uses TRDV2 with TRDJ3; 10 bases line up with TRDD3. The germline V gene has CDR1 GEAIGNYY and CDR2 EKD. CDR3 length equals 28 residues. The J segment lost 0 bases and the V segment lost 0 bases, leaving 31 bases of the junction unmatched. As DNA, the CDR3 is TGTGCCTGTGACACCGTTCAACCGATAAACTACATGAGACTGGGGGATTCGGTAAGCTCCTGGGACACCCGACAGATGTTTTTC. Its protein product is CACDTVQPINYMRLGDSVSSWDTRQMFF.

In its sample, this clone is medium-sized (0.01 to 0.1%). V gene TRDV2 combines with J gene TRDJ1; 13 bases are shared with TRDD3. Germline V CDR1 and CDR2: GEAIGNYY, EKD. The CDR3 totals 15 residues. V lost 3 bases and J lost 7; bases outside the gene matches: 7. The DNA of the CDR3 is TGTGCCTGTGACTTGCTACTGGGGGATACGGGTAAACTCATCTTT. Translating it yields CACDLLLGDTGKLIF.

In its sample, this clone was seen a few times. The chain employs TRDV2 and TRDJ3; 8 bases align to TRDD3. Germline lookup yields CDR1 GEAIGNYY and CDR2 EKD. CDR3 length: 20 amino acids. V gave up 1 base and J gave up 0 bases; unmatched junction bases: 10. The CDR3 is CACDTVTGGPFSWDTRQMFF. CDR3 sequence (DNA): TGTGCCTGTGACACGGTTACTGGGGGGCCATTCTCCTGGGACACCCGACAGATGTTTTTC.

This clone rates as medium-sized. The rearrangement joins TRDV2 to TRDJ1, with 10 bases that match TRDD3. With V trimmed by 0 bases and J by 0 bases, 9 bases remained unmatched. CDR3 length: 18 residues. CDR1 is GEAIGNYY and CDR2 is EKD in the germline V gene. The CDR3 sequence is CACDTVRDWGMYTDKLIF. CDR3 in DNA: TGTGCCTGTGACACCGTTCGCGACTGGGGGATGTACACCGATAAACTCATCTTT.

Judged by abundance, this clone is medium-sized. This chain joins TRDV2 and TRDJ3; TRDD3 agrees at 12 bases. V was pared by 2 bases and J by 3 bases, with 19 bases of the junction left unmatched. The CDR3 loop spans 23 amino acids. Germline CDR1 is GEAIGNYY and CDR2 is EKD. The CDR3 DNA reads TGTGCCTGTGACAGCGCCCCTCTGGGGGATACGCTTACTCCTCGCTGGGACACCCGACAGATGTTTTTC. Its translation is CACDSAPLGDTLTPRWDTRQMFF.

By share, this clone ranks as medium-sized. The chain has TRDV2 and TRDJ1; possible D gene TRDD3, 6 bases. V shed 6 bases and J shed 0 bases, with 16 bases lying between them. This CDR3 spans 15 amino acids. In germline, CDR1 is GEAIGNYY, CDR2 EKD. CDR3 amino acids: CACWGGDAYTDKLIF. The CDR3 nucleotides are TGTGCCTGTTGGGGTGGGGATGCGTACACCGATAAACTCATCTTT.